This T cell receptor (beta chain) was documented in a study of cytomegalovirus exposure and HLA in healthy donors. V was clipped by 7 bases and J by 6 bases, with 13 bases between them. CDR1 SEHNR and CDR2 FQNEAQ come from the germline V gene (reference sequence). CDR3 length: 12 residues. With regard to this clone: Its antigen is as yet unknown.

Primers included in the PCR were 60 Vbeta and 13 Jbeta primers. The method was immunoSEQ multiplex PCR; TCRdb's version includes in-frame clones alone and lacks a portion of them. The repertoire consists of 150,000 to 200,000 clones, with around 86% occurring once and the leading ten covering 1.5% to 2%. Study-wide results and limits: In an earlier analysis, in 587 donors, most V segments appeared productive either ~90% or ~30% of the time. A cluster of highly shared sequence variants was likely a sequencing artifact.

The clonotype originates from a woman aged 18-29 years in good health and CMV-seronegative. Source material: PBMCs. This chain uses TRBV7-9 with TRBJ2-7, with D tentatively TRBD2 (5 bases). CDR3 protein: CASTETGSEQYF. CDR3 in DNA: TGTGCCAGCACCGAAACGGGGTCCGAGCAGTACTTC.